This passage covers 7 T cell receptor beta chains from one sample sequenced in a study of blood T cell repertoires in COVID-19. Measured with immunoSEQ multiplex PCR; TCRdb has only the in-frame clones, and not every one. This table holds 85,000 to 120,000 clones, about nine tenths found once. Source material: peripheral blood. The receptors come from a woman aged 45-65 years with COVID-19, enrolled during active disease.

The CDR3 region is CASRQGTGASTDTQYF. The DNA of the CDR3 is TGCGCCAGCAGACAAGGTACAGGGGCTAGCACAGATACGCAGTATTTT. The chain is built from TRBV5-1 and TRBJ2-3; TRBD1 agrees at 7 bases. The CDR3 spans 16 residues. V lost 5 bases and J lost 0; bases outside the gene matches: 9. Looked up from germline, CDR1 is SGHRS and CDR2 is YFSETQ. Full variable domain (missing parts from reference TRBV5-1 and TRBJ2-3): KAGVTQTPRYLIKTRGQQVTLSCSPISGHRSVSWYQQTPGQGLQFLFEYFSETQRNKGNFPGRFSGRQFSNSRSEMNVSTLELGDSALYLCASRQGTGASTDTQYFGPGTRLTVL.

The chain combines TRBV24-1 with TRBJ2-1, with TRBD1 matching 7 bases. The ends lost 0 bases at V and 7 bases at J; junction bases unmatched: 8. This CDR3 comprises 16 residues. CDR1 is KGHDR and CDR2 is SFDVKD in the germline V gene. The CDR3 loop is CATSDLPQGDKNEQFF. DNA for the CDR3: TGTGCCACCAGTGATTTGCCGCAGGGGGATAAGAATGAGCAGTTCTTC.

The chain is built from TRBV19 and TRBJ1-5; TRBD1 might be the D (5 bases). Trimming shortened V by 7 bases and J by 0 bases, and 16 bases separated the two germline ends. There are 16 residues in the CDR3. Germline CDR1 is LNHDA and CDR2 is SQIVND (reference sequence). CDR3: CASNLQAHLSNQPQHF. In nucleotides, the CDR3 is TGTGCCAGTAATTTACAGGCACACCTTAGCAATCAGCCCCAGCATTTT.

The rearrangement uses TRBV3-1 (or the pseudogene TRBV3-2) and TRBJ1-6; D not resolved. Per the germline V gene, CDR1 is LGHDT and CDR2 is YNNKEL (reference sequence). This CDR3 spans 12 amino acids. The V end was cut by 1 base, the J end by 13 bases, with 8 bases between. The CDR3 coding sequence is TGTGCCAGCAGCCAAGGATCGGGTCCCCTCCACTTT. It specifies CASSQGSGPLHF.

This sequence joins TRBV5-4 and TRBJ1-1; possible D gene TRBD1, 6 bases. Germline CDR1 reads SGHNT; CDR2 reads YYREEE (reference sequence). V was cut by 9 bases and J by 0 bases, with 12 bases left in between. The CDR3 runs 13 residues. The CDR3: CATLTGLNTEAFF. The CDR3 DNA reads TGTGCCACCCTAACAGGGTTGAACACTGAAGCTTTCTTT.

This clone is a singleton in its sample. The rearrangement uses TRBV5-1 and TRBJ2-5; 8 bases are a match to TRBD2. This CDR3 is built from 14 residues. V lost 1 base and J lost 6; bases outside the gene matches: 5. Per germline, CDR1 SGHRS and CDR2 YFSETQ. CDR3 sequence reads: CASSLNSGAKTQYF. The CDR3 bases are TGCGCCAGCAGCTTGAATAGCGGGGCTAAGACCCAGTACTTC. Filled out from reference TRBV5-1 and TRBJ2-5, the complete variable domain reads KAGVTQTPRYLIKTRGQQVTLSCSPISGHRSVSWYQQTPGQGLQFLFEYFSETQRNKGNFPGRFSGRQFSNSRSEMNVSTLELGDSALYLCASSLNSGAKTQYFGPGTRLLVL.

V gene TRBV5-6 combines with J gene TRBJ1-2, with a possible D match to TRBD1 (6 bases). Germline V gene lookup returns CDR1 SGHDT and CDR2 YYEEEE. CDR3 size: 13 residues. Trimming left V 0 bases short and J 6 bases short, with 9 bases between. The DNA of the CDR3 is TGTGCCAGCAGCTTGGCTTCAGGGGATGGCTACACCTTC. This codes for CASSLASGDGYTF.